The clone carrying this T cell receptor beta chain was observed many times. Its matching antigen is unknown. The CDR3 has 12 amino acids. Germline V gene data show CDR1 as MNHNY and CDR2 as SVGAGI (reference sequence). V shed 7 bases and J shed 6 bases, with 11 bases lying between them. The entry originates in a study of T cell repertoires in cytomegalovirus infection. For the study at large: Indicated by public TCR beta signatures were CMV infection and matching HLA type.

One entry per CDR3 protein results from TCRdb running MiXCR on the reads. There are hundreds of thousands of distinct CDR3 sequences in the sample; around 10% occur only once, and around 2.6% lies in the top ten. General observations from the study: Across the ex vivo response, the dominant clonotypes were HLA-C-restricted CMV-specific TCR beta clonotypes. Individuals carrying CMV plus the relevant HLA were identified by cumulative frequency of public TCR beta families.

This clonotype was obtained from a human donor in good health (CMV status not recorded). Some clones in this sample may be carry-over from other donors' samples. The chain couples TRBV6-6 to TRBJ2-3; D is perhaps TRBD1 (6 bases). The sample consisted of PBMCs. The CDR3 coding sequence is TGTGCCAGCACCCTAAGGGGGGATACGCAGTATTTT. Residues: CASTLRGDTQYF.